Below are 21 T cell receptor beta chains sequenced from a single sample in a study of response to subunit inactivated influenza vaccine. Via MiXCR, TCRdb re-called the RT-PCR reads, giving one row per CDR3 protein. The sample holds around 760,000 distinct CDR3 sequences, approximately 15% seen once. This specimen consisted of PBMCs from blood, obtained around 15 days before vaccination. The receptors originated from a man between 50 and 59 years old who received an inactivated influenza vaccine.

This clonotype has just a few counts. The genes are TRBV2 and TRBJ2-2; 8 bases line up with TRBD2. The CDR3 runs to 14 residues. The ends lost 9 bases at V and 4 bases at J; junction bases unmatched: 7. Germline-derived CDR1 and CDR2 are SNHLY and FYNNEI. The CDR3 sequence: CASRTSRGTGELFF. The DNA of the CDR3 is TGTGCCAGTCGGACTAGCCGGGGCACCGGGGAGCTGTTTTTT.

The sample holds a few counts of this clonotype. CDR3 sequence: CASSEYGTGGGEFDEQFF. CDR3 nucleotides: TGTGCCAGCAGTGAATACGGTACGGGGGGGGGCGAATTCGACGAGCAGTTCTTC. This chain connects TRBV6-1 to TRBJ2-1; 8 nucleotides match TRBD2. Germline CDR1 reads MNHNS; CDR2 reads SASEGT. The length of the CDR3 is 18 residues. The V gene end was trimmed by 2 bases and the J gene end by 10 bases; junction bases not matched to a gene: 19.

This clonotype was found a few times. The chain has TRBV4-1 and TRBJ1-1, with 7 bases aligning to TRBD1. From germline, CDR1 is MGHRA and CDR2 YSYEKL. V trimming: 2 bases; J trimming: 2 bases; junction bases outside the gene matches: 5. CDR3 length: 15 amino acids. This chain's CDR3 is CASSQQGVLNTEAFF. CDR3 nucleotide sequence: TGCGCCAGCAGCCAACAGGGGGTTCTAAACACTGAAGCTTTCTTT.

In this sample, this clonotype turned up many times. The V gene is TRBV5-1, the J gene TRBJ2-3; D is unresolved. The CDR3 totals 12 residues. Germline V gives CDR1 SGHRS, CDR2 YFSETQ. With 5 bases removed from V and 6 bases from J, the gap between germline ends came to 10 bases. CDR3 amino acids: CASRAITDTQYF. CDR3 nucleotides: TGCGCCAGCAGAGCAATTACGGATACGCAGTATTTT.

The chain carries TRBV20-1 and TRBJ2-2; D might be TRBD2 (6 bases). The CDR3 has 15 amino acids. Germline V CDR1 and CDR2: DFQATT, SNEGSKA (reference sequence). V lost 3 bases to trimming and J lost 0 bases, with 11 bases between them. The CDR3 bases are TGCAGTGCTAGCGGACTACCCGCGAACACCGGGGAGCTGTTTTTT. It encodes CSASGLPANTGELFF.

This clonotype occurred a few times. The chain links TRBV5-6 to TRBJ2-1, with 10 bases aligning to TRBD2. CDR1 and CDR2 (germline): SGHDT, YYEEEE. V shed 3 bases and J 9 bases; nucleotides not matched to a gene: 12. This CDR3 is built from 16 residues. The CDR3 loop is CASSSAASGGRSEQFF. The CDR3, as DNA: TGTGCCAGCAGCTCCGCGGCTAGCGGGGGTCGGAGTGAGCAGTTCTTC.

This chain connects TRBV18 to TRBJ2-7; D gene uncertain. The CDR3 is 13 amino acids. The V gene's germline CDR1 is KGHSH and CDR2 LQKENI. The V and J ends lost 2 bases and 4 bases respectively, with 9 bases between them. CDR3 protein: CASSPDDRYEQYF. The DNA for the CDR3 is TGTGCCAGCTCACCAGACGACCGGTACGAGCAGTACTTC.

This clonotype was seen a few times. The chain combines TRBV5-4 with TRBJ2-1; D gene unclear. The CDR3 sequence is 16 residues long. Between the trimmed V and J ends, which lost 4 bases and 0 bases, there was a span of 14 bases. CDR1 and CDR2 (germline): SGHNT, YYREEE (reference sequence). Written as DNA, the CDR3 is TGTGCCAGCAGCCCGCGGACCAAGAGCTCCTACAATGAGCAGTTCTTC. As protein: CASSPRTKSSYNEQFF.

The gene calls are TRBV5-1 and TRBJ1-1; 7 bases map to TRBD1. The CDR3 is made up of 15 amino acids. In germline, CDR1 is SGHRS, CDR2 YFSETQ. Trimming at V came to 0 bases and at J to 4 bases, leaving 6 bases not matched to a gene. The CDR3 sequence is CASSLAGTEGTEAFF. CDR3 sequence (DNA): TGCGCCAGCAGCTTGGCCGGGACAGAGGGCACTGAAGCTTTCTTT.

This chain links TRBV7-9 with TRBJ1-4; D perhaps matches TRBD1 (6 bases). The CDR3 is made up of 13 amino acids. The ends were cut back, 5 bases at V and 11 bases at J, with 15 bases in the middle. CDR1 is SEHNR, CDR2 FQNEAQ, per germline (reference sequence). This CDR3 is CASSPDSTRKLFF. The DNA for the CDR3 is TGTGCCAGCAGCCCGGACAGTACCAGGAAACTGTTTTTT.

The chain is built from TRBV29-1 and TRBJ2-7; the D gene could be TRBD1 or TRBD2 (5 bases each). The CDR3 runs to 12 residues. The germline V gene encodes CDR1 SQVTM and CDR2 ANQGSEA. Trimming removed 5 bases from V and 0 bases from J, with 8 bases in between. CDR3 amino acids: CSVSGSSYEQYF. CDR3 DNA: TGCAGCGTTTCAGGGAGCTCCTACGAGCAGTACTTC.

This clonotype was seen more than once but under ten times. This chain connects TRBV12-3 or TRBV12-4 to TRBJ2-5; 10 bases are a match to TRBD2. Germline trimming cut 1 base from V and 7 bases from J; bases unmatched to any gene: 3. CDR3 length: 14 residues. The DNA of the CDR3 is TGTGCCAGCAGTTTAGGGACTAGCGGAGTGACCCAGTACTTC. It is translated as CASSLGTSGVTQYF.

This clonotype was observed a handful of times. The J gene is TRBJ2-7, the V gene TRBV27, with 8 bases lining up with TRBD1. V lost 0 bases, J lost 7 bases, and 5 bases stayed unmatched. This CDR3 is 14 amino acids long. Germline V lookup: CDR1 MNHEY, CDR2 SMNVEV (reference sequence). In DNA form, the CDR3 reads TGTGCCAGCAGTTTATCGGCAGGGGGCTGGGAGCAGTACTTC. This encodes CASSLSAGGWEQYF.

There are a few counts of this clonotype. This chain uses TRBV15 with TRBJ2-4; D is undetermined. V was pared by 3 bases and J by 8 bases, with 5 bases between. Germline V gives CDR1 LNHNV, CDR2 YYDKDF (reference sequence). The CDR3 runs to 11 residues. In DNA form, the CDR3 reads TGTGCCACCAGCAGGAGTGACATTCAGTACTTC. Translating gives CATSRSDIQYF.

In its sample, this clonotype was seen a few times. The CDR3 nucleotides are TGCGCCAGCAGCCTCTTAGCGGGAGGGCCCAGTAATGAGCAGTTCTTC. Protein sequence: CASSLLAGGPSNEQFF. The chain joins TRBV4-3 to TRBJ2-1; 11 positions agree with TRBD2. CDR1 LGHNA and CDR2 YSLEER come from the germline V gene. V lost 4 bases and J lost 7; bases outside the gene matches: 9. CDR3 length: 16 residues.

The J gene is TRBJ2-3, the V gene TRBV25-1; D ambiguous. V lost 6 bases to trimming and J lost 0 bases, with 7 bases between them. Germline V gives CDR1 MGHDK, CDR2 SYGVNS. This CDR3 is 13 amino acids long. In nucleotides, the CDR3 is TGTGCCAGCAGCGTTTGGAGCACAGATACGCAGTATTTT. It specifies CASSVWSTDTQYF.

This clonotype was detected ten times or more. This chain uses TRBV3-1 with TRBJ2-2; D might be TRBD2 (5 bases). Trimming pared 10 bases from V and 1 base from J, leaving 10 bases between. This CDR3 contains 13 residues. Germline V gives CDR1 LGHDT, CDR2 YNNKEL (reference sequence). The CDR3 is CATRGWNTGELFF. Written as DNA, the CDR3 is TGTGCCACCCGGGGTTGGAACACCGGGGAGCTGTTTTTT.

This clonotype was seen repeatedly, ten times or more. This chain uses TRBV28 with TRBJ2-7; 8 positions agree with TRBD2. Germline V gene sequence: CDR1 MDHEN, CDR2 SYDVKM. Trimming removed 3 bases from V and 1 base from J; junction bases left unmatched: 2. This CDR3 is 14 amino acids long. For the CDR3, the DNA is TGTGCCAGCAGTTTTCGACTAGCGTCCTACGAGCAGTACTTC. Residues: CASSFRLASYEQYF.

This clonotype was detected only a few times. This chain links TRBV7-9 with TRBJ2-1, with a possible D match to TRBD1 (6 bases). The CDR3 covers 16 residues. Germline V CDR1 and CDR2: SEHNR, FQNEAQ (reference sequence). V lost 3 bases and J 3 bases, leaving 15 bases between the germline ends. Here the CDR3 reads CASSLGAETFYNEQFF. The CDR3 nucleotides are TGTGCCAGCAGCTTGGGGGCAGAAACGTTCTACAATGAGCAGTTCTTC. The variable domain in full, with the rest retrieved from reference TRBV7-9 and TRBJ2-1, is DTGVSQNPRHKITKRGQNVTFRCDPISEHNRLYWYRQTLGQGPEFLTYFQNEAQLEKSRLLSDRFSAERPKGSFSTLEIQRTEQGDSAMYLCASSLGAETFYNEQFFGPGTRLTVL.

This clonotype showed up just a few times. The V and J genes are TRBV5-6 and TRBJ1-2; no clear D gene. There are 15 residues in the CDR3. Germline V gene sequence: CDR1 SGHDT, CDR2 YYEEEE. Trimming took 4 bases from V and 6 from J, leaving 19 bases between them. For the CDR3, the DNA is TGTGCCAGCAGCATCCTCTGGACGAAATCCCATGGCTACACCTTC. This codes for CASSILWTKSHGYTF.

This clonotype was found a few times. The chain combines TRBV7-2 with TRBJ2-3; no clear D gene. Trimming took off 5 bases at V and 2 bases at J, with 17 bases between the two ends. CDR3 length equals 16 residues. Germline V gene lookup returns CDR1 SGHTA and CDR2 FQGNSA. The CDR3, as DNA: TGTGCCAGCAGCAAAAACCTTGGTATATTCACAGATACGCAGTATTTT. Amino acids: CASSKNLGIFTDTQYF.